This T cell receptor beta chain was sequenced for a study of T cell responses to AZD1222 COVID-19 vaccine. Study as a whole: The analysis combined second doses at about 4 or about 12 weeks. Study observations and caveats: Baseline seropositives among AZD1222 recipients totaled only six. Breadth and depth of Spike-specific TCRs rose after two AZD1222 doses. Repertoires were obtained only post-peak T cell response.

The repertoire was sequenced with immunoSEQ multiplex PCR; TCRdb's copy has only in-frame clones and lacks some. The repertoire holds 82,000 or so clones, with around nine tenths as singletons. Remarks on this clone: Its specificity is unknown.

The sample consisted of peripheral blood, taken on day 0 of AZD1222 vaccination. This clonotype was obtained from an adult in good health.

DNA for the CDR3: TGTGCCAGCAGCCTCTTCTTCGCCTACGAGCAGTACTTC. Translation gives CASSLFFAYEQYF. V usage is TRBV12-3 or TRBV12-4 and J usage is TRBJ2-7; D gene uncertain. The CDR3 totals 13 residues. V lost 6 bases and J 2 bases, leaving 11 bases between the germline ends.